Below, 6 T cell receptor beta chains from the same sample are listed, as sequenced in a study of blood T cell repertoires in COVID-19 (dated by TCRdb to the early 2020s). The protocol used for the library was the immunoSEQ multiplex PCR assay. The clones in this table, taken by TCRdb from immuneACCESS, are in-frame only. Not every clone is retained; where verified, under half of the shortfall comes from an unresolved V gene, and the cause of the rest is unknown. The sample table holds 25,000 or so clones, of which around 83% were seen once. Clones ranked in the top ten supply around 26% of the sample. Sequencing used peripheral blood. These receptors came from a human donor in a cohort sampled during active COVID-19.

This clone appeared once. The chain links TRBV2 to TRBJ2-1; D is possibly TRBD1 (7 bases). The CDR3 loop spans 14 amino acids. Germline-derived CDR1 and CDR2 are SNHLY and FYNNEI. Trimming cost V 6 bases and J 9 bases, with 18 bases left between them. CDR3 DNA: TGTGCCAGCAGCCGCGCTGACAGGGAGGCTGAGCAGTTCTTC. Its translation is CASSRADREAEQFF.

This clone was seen only once. This chain links TRBV5-4 with TRBJ2-7, with 13 bases lining up with TRBD2. Germline CDR1 SGHNT, CDR2 YYREEE (reference sequence). There are 17 residues in the CDR3. The V segment lost 4 bases and the J segment 2 bases; nucleotides outside the gene matches: 9. The DNA for the CDR3 is TGTGCCAGCAGCGGCCAAAAGACTAGCGGGGGGACCTACGAGCAGTACTTC. It is translated as CASSGQKTSGGTYEQYF.

This CDR3 is CASSTLQGGETQYF. The DNA for the CDR3 is TGTGCCAGCAGCACCCTACAGGGAGGGGAGACCCAGTACTTC. The J gene is TRBJ2-5, the V gene TRBV21-1; TRBD2 is the table's D call, not checked against the DNA. TRBV21-1 is labeled a pseudogene. The CDR3 spans 14 residues.

The gene calls are TRBV3-1 (or the pseudogene TRBV3-2) and TRBJ2-3, with TRBD2 matching 10 bases. Trimming removed 4 bases from V and 7 bases from J; junction bases left unmatched: 14. This CDR3 has 17 amino acids. The V gene's germline CDR1 is LGHDT and CDR2 YNNKEL (reference sequence). CDR3: CASSLSPLAGVENTQYF. As DNA, the CDR3 is TGTGCCAGCAGCCTAAGCCCTCTAGCGGGGGTTGAGAATACGCAGTATTTT.

The rearrangement links TRBV2 to TRBJ1-2; no clear D. CDR3 length: 13 amino acids. Germline V gene lookup returns CDR1 SNHLY and CDR2 FYNNEI. V lost 1 base and J lost 5, with 8 bases in between. CDR3 region: CASSEGVWYGYTF. CDR3 in DNA: TGTGCCAGCAGTGAAGGCGTTTGGTATGGCTACACCTTC.

The rearrangement uses TRBV5-8 and TRBJ2-1, with D tentatively TRBD1 (5 bases). The CDR3 length is 14 residues. With 0 bases removed from V and 7 bases from J, the gap between germline ends came to 11 bases. Germline loops: CDR1 SGHTS, CDR2 YDEGEE. CDR3 sequence (DNA): TGTGCCAGCAGCTTGGCCGCAGGGATGAATGAGCAGTTCTTC. Amino acids: CASSLAAGMNEQFF.